The rows below give T cell receptor beta chains drawn from one sample of a study of Ad26.COV2.S vaccination and SARS-CoV-2 variants. Method: immunoSEQ multiplex PCR; TCRdb's copy keeps in-frame clones and lacks some. The data contain about 390,000 clones, about 88% of them singletons. The sample was peripheral blood, taken in a trial of Ad26.COV2.S vaccine versus placebo. These receptors were taken from a person between 18 and 60 years old who received the Ad26.COV2.S COVID-19 vaccine or a placebo. CDR3s include the opening cysteine and the closing phenylalanine or tryptophan. A D gene is named only where the DNA matches it firmly. Size values are once, few and many counts, or a class for expanded clones, and some rows have none.

clone_size,v_call,d_call,j_call,cdr3_nt,cdr3_aa
-,TRBV19,-,TRBJ1-1,TGTGCCAGTAGTAGCGGGACGGTGAACACTGAAGCTTTCTTT,CASSSGTVNTEAFF
-,TRBV5-8,-,TRBJ1-2,TGTGCCAGCAGCACGCTACAGGCAGCCCGTTCCTATGGCTACACCTTC,CASSTLQAARSYGYTF
-,TRBV24-1,-,TRBJ2-5,TGTGCCACCGCTGAGGCCAGACAAGAGACCCAGTACTTC,CATAEARQETQYF
-,TRBV2,TRBD1,TRBJ2-1,TGTGCCAGCAGGGACAGGGCAGGGGTCTACAATGAGCAGTTCTTC,CASRDRAGVYNEQFF
-,TRBV5-6,-,TRBJ2-3,TGTGCCAGCAGCCCAGGGGTTTCGCGCACAGATACGCAGTATTTT,CASSPGVSRTDTQYF
-,TRBV5-1,-,TRBJ2-5,TGCGCCAGCAGCCTCCAGGGGATCGGAGGGGAGACCCAGTACTTC,CASSLQGIGGETQYF
-,TRBV7-2,TRBD2,TRBJ2-3,TGTGCCAGCGGGACTAGCGGGGGGATCACAGATACGCAGTATTTT,CASGTSGGITDTQYF
-,TRBV3-1/TRBV3-2,-,TRBJ1-2,TGTGCCAGCAGCCAAGATAGGCGACACTATGGCTACACCTTC,CASSQDRRHYGYTF
-,TRBV7-2,TRBD2,TRBJ2-1,TGTGCCAGCAGCTTAAGCCCCGCGAGGACTAGCGGGGGTACGTTCTTC,CASSLSPARTSGGTFF
-,TRBV7-9,-,TRBJ2-5,TGTGCCAGCAGCTTAGCGGGGGGGCTTCAAGAGACCCAGTACTTC,CASSLAGGLQETQYF
-,TRBV6-1,TRBD1,TRBJ2-5,TGTGCCAGCAGTGAAGAAACGGGGACAGGGATACAAGAGACCCAGTACTTC,CASSEETGTGIQETQYF
-,TRBV27,TRBD2,TRBJ2-7,TGTGCCAGCAGTCCGATGGAAGCGGGGAGCTCCTACGAGCAGTACTTC,CASSPMEAGSSYEQYF
-,TRBV7-9,-,TRBJ1-2,TGTGCCAGCAGCAGCGACAGATACTATGGCTACACCTTC,CASSSDRYYGYTF
-,TRBV19,-,TRBJ2-5,TGTGCCAGTAGTCAGGCCCAAGAGACCCAGTACTTC,CASSQAQETQYF
-,TRBV5-5,-,TRBJ1-2,TGTGCCAGCAGCTTGGCCAGCAGGGGAGAAGGCTACACCTTC,CASSLASRGEGYTF
once,TRBV29-1,-,TRBJ1-1,TGCAGCGTCAGACACCAGAACACTGAAGCTTTCTTT,CSVRHQNTEAFF
-,TRBV10-3,-,TRBJ1-5,TGTGCCATCAGTGAAGTGTGGGTGGGCAATCAGCCCCAGCATTTT,CAISEVWVGNQPQHF
-,TRBV19,TRBD1,TRBJ2-2,TGTGCCAGTGCTACCCGGGACAGGGGCGGCGGGGAGCTGTTTTTT,CASATRDRGGGELFF
once,TRBV6-2/TRBV6-3,-,TRBJ1-1,TGTGCCAGCAGTAAGAGGGGGTCGAACACTGAAGCTTTCTTT,CASSKRGSNTEAFF
-,TRBV5-5,TRBD1,TRBJ2-7,TGTGCCAGCAGCGTGGGACAGGCGAACCTCTACGAGCAGTACTTC,CASSVGQANLYEQYF
-,TRBV4-3,TRBD2,TRBJ2-5,TGCGCCAGCAGCCCCCTAGCGGGGGAGCAAGAGACCCAGTACTTC,CASSPLAGEQETQYF
-,TRBV3-1/TRBV3-2,-,TRBJ1-4,TGTGCCAGCAGCCAAGATTTTTTGGGGAGCTCAACTAATGAAAAACTGTTTTTT,CASSQDFLGSSTNEKLFF
-,TRBV19,-,TRBJ2-5,TGTGCCAGTAGTACTGCCGGAGAGACCCAGTACTTC,CASSTAGETQYF
-,TRBV30,-,TRBJ2-7,TGTGCCTGGAGTGTACGTGCGGAGGGCAAGCAGTACTTC,CAWSVRAEGKQYF
-,TRBV12-3/TRBV12-4,-,TRBJ1-5,TGTGCCAGCAGTTTCACAGGGAGGCAGCCCCAGCATTTT,CASSFTGRQPQHF
-,TRBV11-2,-,TRBJ2-5,TGTGCCAGCAGCTCGCCCGGGGTTCAAGAGACCCAGTACTTC,CASSSPGVQETQYF
-,TRBV5-1,TRBD1,TRBJ1-2,TGCGCCAGCAGAATTGGGACAGACAAAATCTATGGCTACACCTTC,CASRIGTDKIYGYTF
-,TRBV13,-,TRBJ1-1,TGTGCCAGCAGCTTAGGGGGTCTGGGGGCGAATACTGAAGCTTTCTTT,CASSLGGLGANTEAFF
-,TRBV29-1,-,TRBJ2-7,TGCAGCTGCGGTGAAACCTACGAGCAGTACTTC,CSCGETYEQYF
-,TRBV18,-,TRBJ1-2,TGTGCCAGCTCATCCAGTCGCCGGAGGGTTGGCTACACCTTC,CASSSSRRRVGYTF
-,TRBV5-1,TRBD1,TRBJ2-7,TGCGCCAGCAGCCCGCACAGGGGGGCCTACTACGAGCAGTACTTC,CASSPHRGAYYEQYF
-,TRBV6-5,TRBD1,TRBJ2-7,TGTGCCAGCAGTTACGGGACAGGGACCACCTACGAGCAGTACTTC,CASSYGTGTTYEQYF
-,TRBV29-1,-,TRBJ1-4,TGCAGCGTTGAGTCGAATAATGAAAAACTGTTTTTT,CSVESNNEKLFF
-,TRBV29-1,TRBD2,TRBJ2-3,TGCAGCGTTCTACCTCTAGCGGACACAGATACGCAGTATTTT,CSVLPLADTDTQYF
-,TRBV29-1,-,TRBJ1-1,TGCAGCGTTGAAGTCGGGCAGGGCGTCACTGAAGCTTTCTTT,CSVEVGQGVTEAFF
-,TRBV9,-,TRBJ2-2,TGTGCCAGCAGCGTAGTTGGGGGCTCATACAGGGAGCTGTTTTTT,CASSVVGGSYRELFF
-,TRBV5-1,-,TRBJ1-4,TGCGCCAGCAGCTTAGACGGGACCGGTGGGACTAATGAAAAACTGTTTTTT,CASSLDGTGGTNEKLFF
few,TRBV10-2,-,TRBJ1-2,TGCGCCAGCACAGGGCCCCCTAACTATGGCTACACCTTC,CASTGPPNYGYTF
-,TRBV7-8,-,TRBJ2-4,TGTGCCAGCAGCTTACCCCGTACGGAGGGGTCGGACATTCAGTACTTC,CASSLPRTEGSDIQYF
-,TRBV5-6,-,TRBJ1-1,TGTGCCAGCAGCCACCTCGGCGGCACTGAAGCTTTCTTT,CASSHLGGTEAFF
-,TRBV6-2/TRBV6-3,-,TRBJ2-2,TGTGCCAGCAGTGGCCCCAGGGTGTCCGGGGAGCTGTTTTTT,CASSGPRVSGELFF